The 14 T cell receptor beta chains below were found in one sample sequenced in a study of cytomegalovirus exposure and HLA in healthy donors. Primers: 60 Vbeta forward and 13 Jbeta reverse. Clones were read by immunoSEQ multiplex PCR, and TCRdb kept only the in-frame ones, dropping some. Of almost 90,000 clones in the sample, around 85% were seen once. Sample: PBMCs. The origin of the receptors is a man between 35 and 55 years old in good health and CMV-seropositive.

About this clone itself: This CDR3 is also generated by other DNA sequences in the sample. V gene TRBV18 combines with J gene TRBJ1-1; D is uncertain. Germline CDR1 and CDR2: KGHSH and LQKENI. The CDR3 extends over 12 amino acids. V was pared by 6 bases and J by 3 bases, with 8 bases between. The CDR3 loop is CASSLVYTEAFF. The CDR3 nucleotides are TGTGCCAGCTCTTTAGTCTACACTGAAGCTTTCTTT. Drawing the rest from reference TRBV18 and TRBJ1-1, the complete variable domain is NAGVMQNPRHLVRRRGQEARLRCSPMKGHSHVYWYRQLPEEGLKFMVYLQKENIIDESGMPKERFSAEFPKEGPSILRIQQVVRGDSAAYFCASSLVYTEAFFGQGTRLTVV.

V is TRBV10-3 and J is TRBJ2-7; 8 bases align to TRBD1. Germline-derived CDR1 and CDR2 are ENHRY and SYGVKD. This CDR3 region has 14 residues. V shed 9 bases, J shed 5 bases, and the junction held 12 bases outside the gene matches. CDR3 sequence: CAIARGQGADEQYF. DNA for the CDR3: TGTGCCATAGCCAGGGGGCAGGGGGCGGACGAGCAGTACTTC.

The V and J genes are TRBV4-1 and TRBJ2-7; D call uncertain. Trimming stripped 1 base from V and 4 bases from J, with 5 bases between. The CDR3 totals 12 residues. Germline-derived CDR1 and CDR2 are MGHRA and YSYEKL. The CDR3 nucleotides are TGCGCCAGCAGCCAAGCGGGTTACGAGCAGTACTTC. The encoded protein is CASSQAGYEQYF.

The chain has TRBV6-1 and TRBJ2-6; 7 bases map to TRBD2. The V and J ends lost 4 bases and 1 base, in that order; junction bases with no gene match: 7. The CDR3 is 17 residues long. CDR1 and CDR2 from the germline V gene are MNHNS and SASEGT. CDR3 coding DNA: TGTGCCAGCAGTGCGGGAGGTAGAGATTCTGGGGCCAACGTCCTGACTTTC. Translating gives CASSAGGRDSGANVLTF.

This clone has only a few counts. The chain recombines TRBV28 with TRBJ2-7; D is perhaps TRBD2 (6 bases). This CDR3 spans 14 amino acids. Germline assignment: CDR1 MDHEN and CDR2 SYDVKM. The V end was cut by 3 bases, the J end by 1 base, with 10 bases between. CDR3 sequence: CASSFPGLSYEQYF. In DNA form, the CDR3 reads TGTGCCAGCAGTTTCCCGGGACTGTCCTACGAGCAGTACTTC.

The rearrangement uses TRBV11-3 and TRBJ2-1; 7 bases fit TRBD1. The CDR3 loop spans 14 amino acids. Germline lookup yields CDR1 SGHNT and CDR2 YENEEA. Losses at the gene ends were 1 base for V and 9 bases for J; bases not matched to a gene: 6. The CDR3 nucleotides read TGTGCCAGCAGCTTAGGGTCCACAGGGGCTGAGCAGTTCTTC. This translates into CASSLGSTGAEQFF. Variable domain in full (rest from reference TRBV11-3 and TRBJ2-1): EAGVVQSPRYKIIEKKQPVAFWCNPISGHNTLYWYLQNLGQGPELLIRYENEEAVDDSQLPKDRFSAERLKGVDSTLKIQPAELGDSAVYLCASSLGSTGAEQFFGPGTRLTVL.

There are a few counts of this clone. The chain links TRBV6-1 to TRBJ2-1, with 9 bases identical to TRBD1. CDR1 and CDR2 from the germline V gene are MNHNS and SASEGT. This CDR3 is 17 amino acids long. The trim removed 0 bases at V and 5 bases at J, leaving 8 bases unmatched. As DNA, the CDR3 is TGTGCCAGCAGTGAAGCGGCCGGGACAGGGAGGAACAATGAGCAGTTCTTC. It yields the protein CASSEAAGTGRNNEQFF.

The chain couples TRBV6-5 to TRBJ2-5; 8 nucleotides match TRBD1. Germline V gene sequence: CDR1 MNHEY, CDR2 SVGAGI. V was pared by 5 bases and J by 1 base, with 6 bases of the junction left unmatched. This CDR3 comprises 15 residues. The CDR3 loop reads CASSRTGRPQETQYF. The DNA of the CDR3 is TGTGCCAGCAGTCGGACAGGGAGGCCCCAAGAGACCCAGTACTTC.

This chain uses TRBV5-6 with TRBJ2-5, with 7 positions matching TRBD1. The germline gives CDR1 SGHDT, CDR2 YYEEEE. J lost 1 base, V lost 2 bases, and 5 bases had no gene match. This CDR3 region has 15 residues. CDR3 DNA sequence: TGTGCCAGCAGCTTACCCGGGACAGCCCAAGAGACCCAGTACTTC. This sequence encodes CASSLPGTAQETQYF.

J is TRBJ2-5 and V is TRBV19; no definite D call. Germline V gene lookup returns CDR1 LNHDA and CDR2 SQIVND (reference sequence). There are 14 residues in the CDR3. V was clipped by 3 bases and J by 1 base, with 9 bases between them. In DNA form, the CDR3 reads TGTGCCAGTAGTATGGGCACCCCCCAAGAGACCCAGTACTTC. Its translation is CASSMGTPQETQYF.

As regards this clone: One end of the junction varies from germline; a read error may be responsible. The chain is built from TRBV7-9 and TRBJ1-1; D is undetermined. Germline loops: CDR1 SEHNR, CDR2 FQNEAQ (reference sequence). The CDR3 contains 12 residues. In nucleotides, the CDR3 is TGTTCCAGCAGCCCTCAGGACACTGAAGCTTTCTTT. The encoded protein is CSSSPQDTEAFF. The whole variable domain, remainder taken from reference TRBV7-9 and TRBJ1-1, is DTGVSQNPRHKITKRGQNVTFRCDPISEHNRLYWYRQTLGQGPEFLTYFQNEAQLEKSRLLSDRFSAERPKGSFSTLEIQRTEQGDSAMYLCSSSPQDTEAFFGQGTRLTVV.

The chain employs TRBV7-2 and TRBJ2-1; 14 nucleotides agree with TRBD2. The germline V gene encodes CDR1 SGHTA and CDR2 FQGNSA. Trimming cost V 5 bases and J 1 base; bases outside gene matches: 4. The length of the CDR3 is 17 residues. As DNA, the CDR3 is TGTGCCAGCAGCCCGAGACTAGCGGGGGGGTCCTACAATGAGCAGTTCTTC. Amino acid sequence: CASSPRLAGGSYNEQFF.

V gene TRBV6-6 combines with J gene TRBJ2-7, with a possible D match to TRBD2 (6 bases). V was pared by 5 bases and J by 4 bases, with 12 bases between. Germline V gene lookup returns CDR1 MNHNY and CDR2 SVGAGI (reference sequence). The CDR3 spans 13 residues. CDR3 sequence reads: CASSPGVAYEQYF. The CDR3 bases are TGTGCCAGCAGTCCGGGGGTCGCTTACGAGCAGTACTTC.

The gene calls are TRBV19 and TRBJ1-1; D unresolved. Germline CDR1 LNHDA, CDR2 SQIVND (reference sequence). CDR3 length: 11 amino acids. V lost 10 bases and J lost 11, with 17 bases in between. CDR3 DNA sequence: TGTGCCACCACCGGGGATTTTATGGCTTTCTTT. Translated: CATTGDFMAFF.